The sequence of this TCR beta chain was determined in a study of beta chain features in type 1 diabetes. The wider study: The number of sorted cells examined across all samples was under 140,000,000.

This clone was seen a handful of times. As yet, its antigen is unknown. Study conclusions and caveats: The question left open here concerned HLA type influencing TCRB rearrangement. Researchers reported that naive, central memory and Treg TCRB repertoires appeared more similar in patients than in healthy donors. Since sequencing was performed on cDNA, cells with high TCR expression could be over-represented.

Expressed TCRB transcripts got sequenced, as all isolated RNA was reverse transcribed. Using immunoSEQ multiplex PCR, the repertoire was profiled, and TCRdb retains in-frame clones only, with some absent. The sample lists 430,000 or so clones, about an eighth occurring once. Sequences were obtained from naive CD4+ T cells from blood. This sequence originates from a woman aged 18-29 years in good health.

CDR3 region: CASSFGDRDTDTQYF. CDR3 DNA: TGTGCCAGCAGCTTCGGGGACAGGGACACAGATACGCAGTATTTT. V is TRBV7-9 and J is TRBJ2-3; 9 bases agree with TRBD1. CDR1 is SEHNR and CDR2 is FQNEAQ in the germline V gene (reference sequence). This CDR3 contains 15 residues. Losses at the gene ends were 3 bases for V and 2 bases for J; bases not matched to a gene: 3.